The rows below give T cell receptor beta chains drawn from one sample of a study of cytomegalovirus exposure and HLA in healthy donors. Only in-frame clones appear in the TCRdb table, and some are missing; sequencing was by immunoSEQ multiplex PCR. This table holds about 140,000 clones, around 81% found once. The sample taken for sequencing was PBMCs. Receptor source: a man aged 50 to 59 in good health and CMV-seronegative. Each CDR3 is given with its conserved first and last residue. D genes are given only for firm matches.

D,J,V,CDR3
.,TRBJ1-2,TRBV9,CASSSRTGGGYTF
TRBD1,TRBJ1-2,TRBV29-1,CSVEQGEIGGYTF
TRBD2,TRBJ2-7,TRBV5-4,CASSTGGRGLYEQYF
.,TRBJ1-4,TRBV5-1,CASSPGQSSPNEKLFF
.,TRBJ2-3,TRBV10-1,CASSESHGPDTQYF
.,TRBJ1-2,TRBV25-1,CASNPPGRNGGYTF
.,TRBJ1-6,TRBV15,CATSRGRDNSPLHF
.,TRBJ1-2,TRBV15,CATSRDHGPGGYTF
.,TRBJ2-2,TRBV10-2,CASSNRSTGELFF
.,TRBJ2-2,TRBV18,CASSPTRAENTGELFF
.,TRBJ2-5,TRBV28,CASSLGYTRTTGTQYF
.,TRBJ1-2,TRBV25-1,CASSEVANYGYTF
TRBD1,TRBJ1-1,TRBV2,CASSGQGNTEAFF
TRBD1,TRBJ2-3,TRBV5-1,CASSLAGTGTDTQYF
.,TRBJ2-1,TRBV20-1,CRPWGDNEQFF
.,TRBJ1-4,TRBV19,CASSIRGRTTNEKLFF
.,TRBJ1-1,TRBV6-1,CASSEYGGTEAFF
TRBD2,TRBJ2-7,TRBV28,CASSTGGRSSEQYF
.,TRBJ1-1,TRBV7-2,CASSSDRNTEAFF
.,TRBJ1-1,TRBV2,CASKAEYTEAFF
.,TRBJ1-5,TRBV18,CASSRDNQPQHF
.,TRBJ2-5,TRBV28,CASTPGAGMFMETQYF
TRBD2,TRBJ2-2,TRBV10-1,CASSEHSTSGSGELFF
.,TRBJ2-1,TRBV5-6,CASSLPGDNNEQFF
.,TRBJ1-2,TRBV6-5,CASSSPGGSYTF
.,TRBJ2-7,TRBV7-2,CASSSDSVSYEQYF
TRBD1,TRBJ1-4,TRBV27,CASRRTGTTNEKLFF
.,TRBJ1-1,TRBV5-1,CASSLAGGPTTEAFF
.,TRBJ2-7,TRBV2,CASSEGGEYEQYF
.,TRBJ2-7,TRBV7-9,CASSRRGLREQYF
.,TRBJ1-1,TRBV6-5,CASSYSTGTEAFF
.,TRBJ1-1,TRBV19,CASSITGFQPWNTEAFF
TRBD2,TRBJ2-1,TRBV4-1,CASSRLSSGGTYNEQFF
TRBD1,TRBJ1-5,TRBV5-5,CASSLSPGGSNQPQHF